A selection of T cell receptor beta chains follows, all from one sample in a study of cytomegalovirus exposure and HLA in healthy donors. This table comes from immunoSEQ multiplex PCR, and its TCRdb copy is limited to in-frame clones, with some not included. The sample lists about 150,000 clones; approximately 83% were seen once. Sequenced input: PBMCs. The receptors were gathered from a woman aged 40 to 50 in good health and CMV-seronegative. CDR3s include the opening cysteine and the closing phenylalanine or tryptophan. Size tells how often a clone was seen (once, few, many) or the class of an expanded clone, and some rows leave it out.

>TRBV15|TRBJ1-4|few
CATSRGPSRGTDSWKLFF
>TRBV9|TRBJ2-2|once
CASSVGIGPGELFF
>TRBV28|TRBJ2-1|-
CASSFSGTSGGAFMNEQFF
>TRBV10-3|TRBJ1-2|-
CAISEDPGQGKGGYTF
>TRBV14|TRBJ2-7|-
CASSQDRRRNEQYF
>TRBV6-5|TRBJ1-2|-
CASLKLRLGYTF
>TRBV10-2|TRBJ1-2|few
CASSEWGQYYGYTF
>TRBV6-1|TRBJ2-2|-
CASSYMGGNTGELFF
>TRBV6-5|TRBJ1-1|-
CASSYPGQGATEAFF
>TRBV5-4|TRBJ1-6|-
CASSLAPGLYNSPLHF
>TRBV6-1|TRBJ1-2|-
CASSEELWGRQGSTYGYTF
>TRBV4-1|TRBJ2-7|-
CASSQDPPHRPTPSYEQYF
>TRBV7-2|TRBJ1-2|few
CASSLPQAPGTF
>TRBV27|TRBJ2-4|-
CASRGGKNIQYF
>TRBV30|TRBJ1-1|-
CAWSVLTEAFF
>TRBV7-9|TRBJ1-2|-
CASSLSQGIHGYTF
>TRBV2|TRBJ2-5|-
CASSGTRGRGGETQYF
>TRBV18|TRBJ1-4|-
CASSRRVMTNEKLFF
>TRBV10-2|TRBJ1-2|-
CATLAEDYGYTF
>TRBV10-3|TRBJ1-2|-
CAISGNTHYGYTF
>TRBV6-6|TRBJ1-2|-
CASSYSNRGRNYGYTF
>TRBV5-1|TRBJ2-7|medium-sized
CASSEPSGSYEQYF
>TRBV11-2|TRBJ2-4|once
CASSPLTGQNIQYF
>TRBV7-6|TRBJ2-2|many
CASSPGGVRGNTGELFF
>TRBV10-1|TRBJ2-4|-
CASSEAGTGDIQYF
>TRBV4-2|TRBJ2-1|once
CASSHQAAYNEQFF